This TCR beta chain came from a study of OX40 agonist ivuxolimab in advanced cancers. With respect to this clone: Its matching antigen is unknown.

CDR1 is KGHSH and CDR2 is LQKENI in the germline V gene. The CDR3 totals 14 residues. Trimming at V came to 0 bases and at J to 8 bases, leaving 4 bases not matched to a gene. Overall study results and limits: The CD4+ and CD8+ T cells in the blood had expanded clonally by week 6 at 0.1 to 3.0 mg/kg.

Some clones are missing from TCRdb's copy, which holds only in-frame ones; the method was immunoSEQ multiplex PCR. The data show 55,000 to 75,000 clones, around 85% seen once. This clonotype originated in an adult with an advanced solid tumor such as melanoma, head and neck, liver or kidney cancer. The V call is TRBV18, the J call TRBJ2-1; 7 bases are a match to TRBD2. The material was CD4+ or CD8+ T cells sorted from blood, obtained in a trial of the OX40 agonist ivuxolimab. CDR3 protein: CASSPPGGRHEQFF. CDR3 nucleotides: TGTGCCAGCTCACCACCGGGAGGGCGCCATGAGCAGTTCTTC. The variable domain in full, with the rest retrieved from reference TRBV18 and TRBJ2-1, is NAGVMQNPRHLVRRRGQEARLRCSPMKGHSHVYWYRQLPEEGLKFMVYLQKENIIDESGMPKERFSAEFPKEGPSILRIQQVVRGDSAAYFCASSPPGGRHEQFFGPGTRLTVL.